This T cell receptor beta chain appears in the sequencing data of a study of immune cell composition in non-small cell lung cancer. Study observations and caveats: Tumour-associated clones >0.5% occurred in about a third of adenocarcinomas, less than 80% of squamous.

Germline V gene lookup returns CDR1 SGHNT and CDR2 YENEEA. This CDR3 comprises 16 residues. V lost 0 bases and J lost 6; bases outside the gene matches: 7. This clone showed up just once. The target antigen is unknown. Data came from immunoSEQ multiplex PCR; TCRdb stores just in-frame clones and leaves some out. The sample lists some 1,600 clones, about 77% occurring once. These data also featured in a second study, about CD4 T cells in lung cancer.

Sequencing was done on a sample of lung tumor tissue. V usage is TRBV11-3 and J usage is TRBJ2-3; 9 bases fit TRBD2. The receptor's source is a human donor with non-small cell lung cancer. As DNA, the CDR3 is TGTGCCAGCAGCTTAGATGGACGCGGGGGGGCGGATACGCAGTATTTT. As protein: CASSLDGRGGADTQYF.